The rows below give T cell receptor beta chains drawn from one sample of a study of cytomegalovirus exposure and HLA in healthy donors. Profiled with immunoSEQ multiplex PCR; TCRdb holds only in-frame clones, not every one. The repertoire holds 150,000 to 200,000 clones, with 80% to 90% as singletons. The specimen sequenced was PBMCs. These receptors all come from a woman aged 18-29 years in good health and CMV-seronegative. The CDR3 runs from the conserved cysteine through the conserved F or W. Fields, in order: CDR3 protein, CDR3 DNA, D gene, clone size, V gene, J gene. D genes are given only for firm matches. Only some rows state a clone size, as once, few, many or a class for expanded clones.

CDR3aa: CASSLQAGVVETQYF
CDR3nt: TGTGCCAGCAGCTTACAAGCGGGAGTAGTGGAGACCCAGTACTTC
d_gene: TRBD2
abundance: .
v_gene: TRBV7-3
j_gene: TRBJ2-5

CDR3aa: CASSPAGPAQYF
CDR3nt: TGTGCCAGCAGCCCAGCAGGGCCGGCGCAGTATTTT
d_gene: .
abundance: .
v_gene: TRBV7-3
j_gene: TRBJ2-3

CDR3aa: CASSPEGSYGYTF
CDR3nt: TGTGCCAGCAGCCCCGAGGGATCGTATGGCTACACCTTC
d_gene: .
abundance: .
v_gene: TRBV11-1
j_gene: TRBJ1-2

CDR3aa: CASSLRGGPVQETQYF
CDR3nt: TGTGCCAGCAGCCTACGCGGAGGTCCAGTCCAAGAGACCCAGTACTTC
d_gene: .
abundance: .
v_gene: TRBV7-8
j_gene: TRBJ2-5

CDR3aa: CASSGLADSYEQYF
CDR3nt: TGTGCCAGCAGCGGGCTAGCGGACTCCTACGAGCAGTACTTC
d_gene: TRBD2
abundance: .
v_gene: TRBV7-8
j_gene: TRBJ2-7

CDR3aa: CASSLSRVTYEQYF
CDR3nt: TGTGCCAGCAGTTTAAGCCGGGTAACCTACGAGCAGTACTTC
d_gene: .
abundance: .
v_gene: TRBV27
j_gene: TRBJ2-7

CDR3aa: CASSLFGLAEGSTDTQYF
CDR3nt: TGTGCCAGCAGCTTGTTTGGACTAGCGGAGGGTAGCACAGATACGCAGTATTTT
d_gene: TRBD2
abundance: .
v_gene: TRBV11-2
j_gene: TRBJ2-3

CDR3aa: CASSQEQTSYNEQFF
CDR3nt: TGCGCCAGCAGCCAAGAACAGACCTCCTACAATGAGCAGTTCTTC
d_gene: .
abundance: .
v_gene: TRBV4-1
j_gene: TRBJ2-1

CDR3aa: CASSELRGGGELFF
CDR3nt: TGTGCCAGCAGTGAACTCAGGGGAGGGGGGGAGCTGTTTTTT
d_gene: .
abundance: .
v_gene: TRBV6-1
j_gene: TRBJ2-2

CDR3aa: CASSGPDSLSYEQYF
CDR3nt: TGTGCCAGCAGCGGCCCCGACAGTTTGTCCTACGAGCAGTACTTC
d_gene: .
abundance: .
v_gene: TRBV5-6
j_gene: TRBJ2-7

CDR3aa: CASSQIGGQRKETQYF
CDR3nt: TGTGCCAGCAGCCAGATTGGAGGACAGAGAAAAGAGACCCAGTACTTC
d_gene: .
abundance: once
v_gene: TRBV4-2
j_gene: TRBJ2-5

CDR3aa: CASSLASGDNNEQFF
CDR3nt: TGCGCCAGCAGCTTGGCTAGCGGGGATAACAATGAGCAGTTCTTC
d_gene: TRBD2
abundance: .
v_gene: TRBV5-1
j_gene: TRBJ2-1

CDR3aa: CASSSSRQTQAFF
CDR3nt: TGTGCCAGCAGCTCCTCCCGACAAACCCAAGCTTTCTTT
d_gene: .
abundance: once
v_gene: TRBV11-2
j_gene: TRBJ1-1

CDR3aa: CASSVLGQGGYQPQHF
CDR3nt: TGTGCCAGTAGTGTACTTGGACAGGGTGGTTATCAGCCCCAGCATTTT
d_gene: TRBD1
abundance: few
v_gene: TRBV19
j_gene: TRBJ1-5

CDR3aa: CATAFGASPLHF
CDR3nt: TGTGCCACCGCCTTTGGGGCTTCACCCCTCCACTTT
d_gene: .
abundance: .
v_gene: TRBV15
j_gene: TRBJ1-6

CDR3aa: CASGAGTGGREQYF
CDR3nt: TGTGCCAGCGGAGCCGGGACAGGGGGCCGGGAGCAGTACTTC
d_gene: TRBD1
abundance: .
v_gene: TRBV2
j_gene: TRBJ2-7

CDR3aa: CASSRSLGGDEQFF
CDR3nt: TGTGCCAGCAGCCGCTCCCTCGGGGGAGATGAGCAGTTCTTC
d_gene: .
abundance: .
v_gene: TRBV4-2
j_gene: TRBJ2-1

CDR3aa: CASSPLQGNTEAFF
CDR3nt: TGTGCCAGCTCACCTCTTCAGGGTAACACTGAAGCTTTCTTT
d_gene: .
abundance: once
v_gene: TRBV18
j_gene: TRBJ1-1

CDR3aa: CASSPQARRYNEQFF
CDR3nt: TGCGCCAGCAGCCCCCAGGCTCGGCGATACAATGAGCAGTTCTTC
d_gene: .
abundance: .
v_gene: TRBV5-1
j_gene: TRBJ2-1

CDR3aa: CATSRKASGDNEQFF
CDR3nt: TGTGCCACCAGCAGAAAGGCTAGCGGAGACAATGAGCAGTTCTTC
d_gene: TRBD2
abundance: .
v_gene: TRBV15
j_gene: TRBJ2-1

CDR3aa: CASSLDRDRNQPQHF
CDR3nt: TGTGCCAGCAGCTTAGACAGGGACCGCAATCAGCCCCAGCATTTT
d_gene: .
abundance: .
v_gene: TRBV7-2
j_gene: TRBJ1-5